The sequence of this T cell receptor (beta chain) was determined in a study of regulatory T cells in long-lasting Graves disease listed by TCRdb under 2021. Background for the entire study: Newly diagnosed Graves' disease patients had taken antithyroid drugs for less than 3 months. A total of about 33 samples were covered by TCR sequencing, comprising some 13 persistent and around 20 newly diagnosed Graves' disease patients. The study was conducted in China and was registered as a clinical trial. Patients with persistent Graves' disease were compared with patients with newly diagnosed Graves' disease using TCR sequencing and RNA sequencing of peripheral blood.

Libraries were constructed by multiplex PCR. The sequencing machine was an Illumina HiSeq 4000. iRepertoire HTBI primers and Arm-PCR amplification of CDR3 regions were used to construct TCR beta libraries. Gel purification was performed on PCR products prior to sequencing. In the paper's pipeline: A total of 62 TRBV and approximately 15 TRBJ segments were identified across samples and were used for gene usage analysis of CDR3 amino acid clonotypes. Filtered high-quality paired reads were merged into contigs using COPE and FqMerger. BLAST was used to align contigs to the IMGT TRBV, TRBD and TRBJ reference genes, and CDR3 was defined following IMGT. Clonotypes above 0.1% frequency were classified as highly expanded clones. Shannon entropy served as the measure of repertoire diversity, while the Gini coefficient captured V-J evenness. Clonotypes shared by more than one individual were considered public. TCRdb's own reprocessing of the public reads used fastp at Q25 and MiXCR and kept productive beta chains. Records with the same CDR3 protein are collapsed into one entry carrying the most frequent genes and DNA. These V and J calls originate from TCRdb's pipeline instead of the authors' own analysis. This sample lists about 450,000 distinct CDR3 sequences; around 13% were detected once. The ten largest clonotypes hold approximately 19% of the sample.

What the work shows at the level of the full study, not this receptor alone: The authors noted that the small sample size was a limitation that may lower accuracy. Lower TCR Shannon entropy and fewer highly expanded clones were observed in persistent Graves' disease patients than in newly diagnosed patients, which suggested clonal expansion. Preferential use of TRBV28, TRBJ1-2 and TRBJ2-5 was observed in persistent disease, whereas TRBV20-1 and TRBJ2-1 were favored in newly diagnosed disease. Persistent patients shared more public clonotypes among themselves (2,741) than newly diagnosed patients did (roughly 920). Sequencing and analysis were restricted to the TCR beta chain. Only peripheral blood was studied, because thyroid tissue, the primary lesion, was inaccessible.

In light of the paper, this sample's time point label describes: newly diagnosed GD, antithyroid drugs for less than 3 months. For both TCR sequencing and RNA sequencing, RNA was extracted from PBMCs in TRIzol. The diagnosis of Graves' disease followed American Thyroid Association guidelines. Patients were recruited from an endocrinology department in Xi'an, China. From each patient, 8 to 10 milliliters of peripheral blood was collected into an EDTA anticoagulant tube. Ficoll Paque Plus density gradient separation was used to isolate PBMCs, and no further T cell sorting was done. An Agilent 2100 Bioanalyzer and agarose gel were used to check RNA quality, while a NanoDrop 2000 measured RNA concentration. The table lists this clonotype with many counts. Its antigen is unknown. No qualities accompany the bases; no much larger clone lies one base away. Measured from the cysteine to the phenylalanine, the CDR3 is 14 residues long. Only the CDR3 DNA is retained, 42 bases long and in frame from the first base. Relative to germline, V is 5 bases shorter and J is 7 bases shorter, with 12 bases between their ends. In the germline V gene, CDR1 corresponds to MDHEN and CDR2 to SYDVKM.

The sample was also reused in another study, on T cells in Graves' hyperthyroidism and ophthalmopathy. Drawing on the second study: Stable Graves' hyperthyroidism was defined as the absence of progression to ophthalmopathy over 18 months of follow-up. The hyperthyroidism patients were between 18 and 65 years old and newly diagnosed, with a disease duration of less than 2 months. Patients with uncontrolled infections, other autoimmune diseases, pregnancy or lactation were excluded. Diagnoses were established on the basis of clinical symptoms, serum thyroxine and TRAb, thyroid ultrasound, and orbital computed tomography. The TCR CDR3 was subjected to a first round of RT-PCR using the HTBI primer set and the Qiagen OneStep RT-PCR kit. Blood samples also contained most of the expanded thyroid clonotypes (frequency above 0.001), which suggests that blood repertoires may reflect thyroid immune responses. A model built on a 13 V-J signature distinguished ophthalmopathy from stable hyperthyroidism, reaching about 89% sensitivity and around 81% specificity in cross-validation and 80%/75% in testing. In validation, progression to ophthalmopathy was predicted by the model with almost 71% sensitivity and nearly 75% specificity, a median of about 6.4 months before onset. To identify distinguishing TCR V-J signatures, a discovery cohort of 95 to 100 patients was used, comprising under 45 with Graves' ophthalmopathy and around 57 with stable Graves' hyperthyroidism. Prospective prediction of ophthalmopathy was tested in an independent validation cohort of 18 to 20 hyperthyroidism patients and some 17 patients who later progressed to ophthalmopathy. The roughly 99 discovery patients were divided at random into training and test sets in a 7:3 ratio. Thyroid tissue and blood T-cell repertoires from more than 5 Graves' hyperthyroidism patients were also compared in the study. Following sampling, methimazole starting at 30 mg daily was given to hyperthyroidism patients, and high-dose intravenous methylprednisolone was given to ophthalmopathy patients. Libraries were constructed in a second round of multiplex PCR, after which size selection and purification were carried out. The libraries were sequenced on an Illumina HiSeq2000 using paired-end 100 bp reads. SOAPnuke was used to process the raw data, with reads discarded if the reads contained adapters or uncalled bases, had a mean Phred below 15, or lacked an exact constant-primer or identifier match. High-quality paired reads were merged with COPE v1.2.5, and unique nucleotide sequences were defined as clonotypes. MiTCR v1.1 was used to align clonotypes to the IMGT TRBV, TRBD and TRBJ reference segments. The analysis included only V-J combinations with a frequency above 0.0001, which together covered approximately 99% of the repertoires. The TCS score was defined as F50 (clonal expansion) divided by E x V (chaos), with BLOSUM62-based TCRdist calculated between CDR3 peptides within each V-J. Welch's t-statistics and random forest reduced around 550 V-J features to 10 to 15, which were used in a naive Bayes classifier (R e1071). No statistical method was used to set the sample size in advance, and investigators knew the group allocation. TCR Vbeta CDR3 sequencing of 130 to 150 peripheral blood samples (43 ophthalmopathy, 70 to 85 hyperthyroidism and 17 progressor patients) is reported in the paper.

Rearrangement joined TRBV28 to TRBJ1-6; no D segment can be confidently identified. The sequence was obtained from a woman aged 45-65 years with Graves disease. Donor details come from another sample of the same person, matched by shared clones. The sequenced sample was peripheral blood mononuclear cells (PBMCs), obtained at new diagnosis, from a patient treated with antithyroid drugs. The CDR3 region reads CASSLQWRNSPLHF. The bases are TGTGCCAGCAGTCTACAGTGGAGAAATTCACCCCTCCACTTT.